The 17 T cell receptor beta chains reported below all come from one sample, sequenced in a study of blood T cell repertoires in COVID-19. The method was immunoSEQ multiplex PCR; TCRdb's version includes in-frame clones alone and lacks a portion of them. The sample holds tens of thousands of clones, about 89% seen once. Material for sequencing was peripheral blood. The receptors come from a man in his 70s with active or convalescent COVID-19.

The chain is built from TRBV28 and TRBJ2-1; D remains unclear. The CDR3 runs to 11 residues. V lost 5 bases and J 4 bases, leaving 3 bases between the germline ends. Germline lookup yields CDR1 MDHEN and CDR2 SYDVKM. The DNA for the CDR3 is TGTGCCAGCAGTGTATACAATGAGCAGTTCTTC. Translation: CASSVYNEQFF. The whole variable domain, remainder taken from reference TRBV28 and TRBJ2-1, is DVKVTQSSRYLVKRTGEKVFLECVQDMDHENMFWYRQDPGLGLRLIYFSYDVKMKEKGDIPEGYSVSREKKERFSLILESASTNQTSMYLCASSVYNEQFFGPGTRLTVL.

This chain joins TRBV10-3 and TRBJ2-7; TRBD2 matches 7 bases. Germline V gives CDR1 ENHRY, CDR2 SYGVKD. After removal of 0 bases from V and 6 bases from J, the junction contained 8 bases not matched to a gene. CDR3 length equals 15 residues. CDR3 amino acids: CAISESVAGPSEQYF. CDR3 sequence (DNA): TGTGCCATCAGTGAGTCGGTAGCGGGCCCCTCCGAGCAGTACTTC.

This clone was found once. V and J are TRBV5-1 and TRBJ2-5; 12 nucleotides agree with TRBD2. The junction had 4 bases not matched to a gene; V was cut back by 0 bases and J by 4 bases. CDR3 size: 16 residues. Looked up from germline, CDR1 is SGHRS and CDR2 is YFSETQ. As DNA, the CDR3 is TGCGCCAGCAGCTTGGGGACTAGCGGGAATCGAGAGACCCAGTACTTC. It is translated as CASSLGTSGNRETQYF.

V and J are TRBV19 and TRBJ2-7; a possible D gene is TRBD2 (6 bases). Trimming stripped 4 bases from V and 3 bases from J, with 19 bases between. The CDR3 is made up of 16 amino acids. CDR1 LNHDA and CDR2 SQIVND come from the germline V gene (reference sequence). CDR3 in amino acids: CASSTRNRELNYEQYF. In nucleotides, the CDR3 is TGTGCCAGTAGTACGAGAAACCGGGAGTTAAACTACGAGCAGTACTTC.

The CDR3 DNA reads TGCGCCAGCAGTATCGACAGCAACACCGGGGAGCTGTTTTTT. Residues: CASSIDSNTGELFF. V is TRBV5-1 and J is TRBJ2-2; D is possibly TRBD1 (5 bases). The CDR3 totals 14 residues. The germline CDR1 and CDR2 sequences are SGHRS and YFSETQ. With 5 bases removed from V and 2 bases from J, the gap between germline ends came to 10 bases.

The rearrangement links TRBV21-1 to TRBJ1-1. TRBV21-1 has pseudogene status. This CDR3 has 15 amino acids. The CDR3 spells CASSPQEALNTEAFF. CDR3 coding DNA: TGTGCCAGCAGCCCTCAGGAGGCCTTGAACACTGAAGCTTTCTTT.

The V gene is TRBV6-5, the J gene TRBJ2-1; D call uncertain. There are 11 residues in the CDR3. V shed 1 base and J shed 9 bases, with 4 bases lying between them. Germline V gene lookup returns CDR1 MNHEY and CDR2 SVGAGI. The CDR3 nucleotides read TGTGCCAGCAGTTACTACGGTGAGCAGTTCTTC. It codes for CASSYYGEQFF.

This chain joins TRBV5-6 and TRBJ2-1; D is undetermined. The ends were cut back, 5 bases at V and 0 bases at J, with 12 bases in the middle. In germline, CDR1 is SGHDT, CDR2 YYEEEE. The CDR3 loop spans 15 amino acids. CDR3 amino acids: CASSSRKSSYNEQFF. The CDR3 coding sequence is TGTGCCAGCAGTTCCAGGAAGAGCTCCTACAATGAGCAGTTCTTC.

The J gene is TRBJ1-3, the V gene TRBV9, with 7 bases aligning to TRBD1. Unmatched junction bases numbered 8, after V lost 3 bases and J lost 2 bases. CDR1 and CDR2 (germline): SGDLS, YYNGEE. This CDR3 comprises 16 residues. This CDR3 is CASSADRQGTGNTIYF. CDR3 DNA: TGTGCCAGCAGCGCGGATAGACAGGGAACTGGAAACACCATATATTTT.

This chain links TRBV18 with TRBJ1-1; the D gene is possibly TRBD1 (5 bases). The CDR3 has 13 residues. CDR1 and CDR2 (germline): KGHSH, LQKENI. V was trimmed by 3 bases and J by 0 bases, leaving 5 bases between them. CDR3 protein: CASSPDMNTEAFF. The DNA of the CDR3 is TGTGCCAGCTCACCGGACATGAACACTGAAGCTTTCTTT.

The chain has TRBV30 and TRBJ2-2; 7 bases fit TRBD2. With V trimmed by 5 bases and J by 0 bases, 0 bases remained unmatched. CDR3 length equals 13 residues. Germline CDR1 GTSNPN, CDR2 SVGIG (reference sequence). The CDR3 DNA reads TGTGCCTGGGCGGGGGCGAACACCGGGGAGCTGTTTTTT. Protein product: CAWAGANTGELFF.

This chain connects TRBV11-2 to TRBJ2-5, with D maybe TRBD2 (5 bases). With 3 bases removed from V and 5 bases from J, the gap between germline ends came to 7 bases. CDR1 SGHAT and CDR2 FQNNGV come from the germline V gene. The CDR3 consists of 12 residues. DNA for the CDR3: TGTGCCAGCAGCTTTTCGGGGGAGACCCAGTACTTC. This sequence encodes CASSFSGETQYF.

The chain couples TRBV7-3 to TRBJ2-1; D possibly corresponds to TRBD1 (5 bases). Germline CDR1 SGHTA, CDR2 FQGTGA. V dropped 3 bases and J dropped 9 bases, with 15 bases sitting between them. The CDR3 spans 14 residues. CDR3 coding DNA: TGTGCCAGCAGCTTGGGGCTAGACACTGGTGAGCAGTTCTTC. Translated: CASSLGLDTGEQFF. Drawing the rest from reference TRBV7-3 and TRBJ2-1, the complete variable domain is GAGVSQTPSNKVTEKGKYVELRCDPISGHTALYWYRQSLGQGPEFLIYFQGTGAADDSGLPNDRFFAVRPEGSVSTLKIQRTERGDSAVYLCASSLGLDTGEQFFGPGTRLTVL.

The chain is built from TRBV28 and TRBJ2-7; TRBD1 agrees at 8 bases. The CDR3 runs 15 residues. Germline trimming cut 1 base from V and 5 bases from J; bases unmatched to any gene: 7. Germline V gene lookup returns CDR1 MDHEN and CDR2 SYDVKM. The CDR3 sequence: CASSLSGTGRDEQYF. CDR3 bases: TGTGCCAGCAGTTTATCCGGGACAGGCAGGGACGAGCAGTACTTC. The whole variable domain, filled in from reference TRBV28 and TRBJ2-7, reads DVKVTQSSRYLVKRTGEKVFLECVQDMDHENMFWYRQDPGLGLRLIYFSYDVKMKEKGDIPEGYSVSREKKERFSLILESASTNQTSMYLCASSLSGTGRDEQYFGPGTRLTVT.

This rearrangement joins TRBV30 to TRBJ1-6; TRBD1 matches 8 bases. The germline V gene encodes CDR1 GTSNPN and CDR2 SVGIG (reference sequence). The CDR3 is made up of 14 amino acids. Trimming took 5 bases from V and 3 from J; bases not matched to a gene: 3. The CDR3 bases are TGTGCCTGGGTCGGACAGGGCTATAATTCACCCCTCCACTTT. Its translation is CAWVGQGYNSPLHF.

J is TRBJ1-5 and V is TRBV15; 11 bases match TRBD1. Germline-derived CDR1 and CDR2 are LNHNV and YYDKDF (reference sequence). The CDR3 covers 15 residues. After removal of 1 base from V and 5 bases from J, the junction contained 1 base not matched to a gene. The CDR3 DNA reads as TGTGCCACCAGCAGAGGGGACAGGGGGTATCAGCCCCAGCATTTT. It is translated as CATSRGDRGYQPQHF.

The chain is built from TRBV19 and TRBJ1-2, with TRBD1 identical over 7 bases. The CDR3 spans 15 residues. CDR1 and CDR2 from the germline V gene are LNHDA and SQIVND (reference sequence). V trimming: 4 bases; J trimming: 2 bases; junction bases outside the gene matches: 7. The CDR3 is CASSTPQGENYGYTF. The CDR3 DNA reads as TGTGCCAGTAGTACCCCGCAGGGGGAGAACTATGGCTACACCTTC. Based on the CDR3 plus reference TRBV19 and TRBJ1-2, the full variable domain is DGGITQSPKYLFRKEGQNVTLSCEQNLNHDAMYWYRQDPGQGLRLIYYSQIVNDFQKGDIAEGYSVSREKKESFPLTVTSAQKNPTAFYLCASSTPQGENYGYTFGSGTRLTVV.